A single sample is the source of the 22 T cell receptor beta chains below, sequenced in a study of T-cell reconstitution after alpha-beta-depleted transplantation in children. A TCRbeta library incorporating unique molecular identifiers was prepared. In TCRdb, the PCR reads were re-called with MiXCR into one record per CDR3 protein. The sample includes 300,000 to 400,000 distinct CDR3 sequences, about a sixth of them seen just once. The sample consisted of PBMCs, mostly from graft donor cells, taken 360 days after TCRalphabeta/CD19-depleted stem cell transplant. The source of these receptors is a male patient aged 2 to 10 who had a stem cell transplant for acute lymphoblastic leukemia, so the T cells may come from the graft donor.

This clonotype occurred many times. The gene calls are TRBV12-3 or TRBV12-4 and TRBJ2-1; 8 nucleotides match TRBD1. Trimming at V came to 5 bases and at J to 2 bases, leaving 2 bases not matched to a gene. The CDR3 has 14 residues. The DNA of the CDR3 is TGTGCCAGCAGTCCGGGACAGGCCTACAATGAGCAGTTCTTC. Translating gives CASSPGQAYNEQFF.

This clonotype was found many times. V is TRBV29-1 and J is TRBJ2-2, with D possibly being TRBD2 (6 bases). The ends were cut back, 6 bases at V and 6 bases at J, with 23 bases in the middle. CDR3 length: 16 amino acids. CDR1 is SQVTM, CDR2 ANQGSEA, per germline. DNA for the CDR3: TGCAGCGTGCTCTTAGGAGGGGTCGGTGGCGCCGGGGAGCTGTTTTTT. This codes for CSVLLGGVGGAGELFF.

This rearrangement joins TRBV28 to TRBJ2-5; TRBD2 matches 7 bases. This CDR3 is built from 16 residues. The germline CDR1 and CDR2 sequences are MDHEN and SYDVKM. Trimming cost V 4 bases and J 4 bases; bases outside gene matches: 12. This CDR3 reads CASSSLGGRAGETQYF. The CDR3 DNA sequence: TGTGCCAGCAGTTCCCTGGGTGGGAGGGCCGGAGAGACCCAGTACTTC.

The chain is built from TRBV28 and TRBJ1-5; no clear D. The V end was cut by 7 bases, the J end by 1 base, with 8 bases between. CDR1 is MDHEN, CDR2 SYDVKM, per germline. This CDR3 spans 13 amino acids. The CDR3 sequence: CASTLDSNQPQHF. In DNA form, the CDR3 reads TGTGCCAGCACCCTGGACAGCAATCAGCCCCAGCATTTT.

The table lists this clonotype with a few counts. The gene calls are TRBV4-2 and TRBJ2-3; 8 bases match TRBD2. CDR1 LGHNA and CDR2 YNFKEQ come from the germline V gene. The junction had 5 bases not matched to a gene; V was cut back by 0 bases and J by 6 bases. This CDR3 has 15 residues. The CDR3 DNA follows: TGTGCCAGCAGCCAAGATACAGCGGGAGTGGATACGCAGTATTTT. Its translation: CASSQDTAGVDTQYF.

This clonotype turned up a few times. The CDR3: CASKPLTSGVYNEQFF. For the CDR3, the DNA is TGTGCCAGCAAGCCCCTTACTAGCGGGGTGTACAATGAGCAGTTCTTC. V gene TRBV27 combines with J gene TRBJ2-1, with 10 positions matching TRBD2. Losses at the gene ends were 7 bases for V and 4 bases for J; bases not matched to a gene: 10. The CDR3 contains 16 residues. CDR1 and CDR2 (germline): MNHEY, SMNVEV (reference sequence).

The chain has TRBV12-3 or TRBV12-4 and TRBJ2-7; the D gene is possibly TRBD2 (7 bases). V lost 7 bases, J lost 9 bases, and 25 bases lay in between. The CDR3 extends over 15 amino acids. The CDR3, as DNA: TGTGCCAGCACCCTAGGGGGGGGACAACCTCTCCGGCAGTACTTC. Protein product: CASTLGGGQPLRQYF.

V gene TRBV7-2 combines with J gene TRBJ1-3, with a tentative D call TRBD1 (6 bases). Trimming shortened V by 5 bases and J by 2 bases, and 19 bases separated the two germline ends. The length of the CDR3 is 17 residues. Per the germline V gene, CDR1 is SGHTA and CDR2 is FQGNSA. CDR3 nucleotides: TGTGCCAGCAGCGCCAGAATAGGGGGAGAGGCTGGAAACACCATATATTTT. This encodes CASSARIGGEAGNTIYF.

This clonotype appeared a few times. The V and J genes are TRBV29-1 and TRBJ1-1; no reliable D call. The CDR3 has 15 residues. V lost 1 base, J lost 8 bases, and 20 bases lay in between. Looked up from germline, CDR1 is SQVTM and CDR2 is ANQGSEA. CDR3 DNA sequence: TGCAGCGTTGAAGTCCCGGGTTTTACGGGGAGAGAAGCTTTCTTT. This sequence encodes CSVEVPGFTGREAFF.

In its sample, this clonotype was seen a few times. The chain's CDR3 is CASSQLVADEQYF. The DNA of the CDR3 is TGTGCCAGCAGCCAGCTAGTAGCGGACGAGCAGTACTTC. J is TRBJ2-7 and V is TRBV4-2; the D gene is possibly TRBD2 (6 bases). In germline, CDR1 is LGHNA, CDR2 YNFKEQ. The CDR3 has 13 amino acids. V lost 3 bases and J 5 bases, leaving 11 bases between the germline ends.

This clonotype was seen a few times. The rearrangement links TRBV29-1 to TRBJ1-1, with 7 bases matching TRBD1. The CDR3 has 15 amino acids. The germline V gene encodes CDR1 SQVTM and CDR2 ANQGSEA. The V gene end was trimmed by 6 bases and the J gene end by 0 bases; junction bases not matched to a gene: 10. The CDR3 reads CSVLERGRLNTEAFF. In DNA form, the CDR3 reads TGCAGCGTCCTAGAGAGGGGGCGTCTGAACACTGAAGCTTTCTTT.

This clonotype was detected ten times or more. This chain joins TRBV28 and TRBJ2-7; 8 bases fit TRBD2. The CDR3 runs to 15 residues. Germline V gene data show CDR1 as MDHEN and CDR2 as SYDVKM. J was trimmed by 5 bases and V by 3 bases; bases with no gene match: 9. As DNA, the CDR3 is TGTGCCAGCAGTTTCCTGACTAGCGTAGGGGACGAGCAGTACTTC. Its translation is CASSFLTSVGDEQYF.

This clonotype was counted many times. This chain joins TRBV20-1 and TRBJ2-1, with D uncertain. The CDR3 extends over 11 amino acids. CDR1 is DFQATT and CDR2 is SNEGSKA in the germline V gene (reference sequence). Trimming took 5 bases from V and 12 from J, leaving 14 bases between them. This chain's CDR3 is CSARRGPGQFF. Here the CDR3 DNA reads TGCAGTGCTCGTAGAGGTCCCGGGCAGTTCTTC.

V gene TRBV7-2 combines with J gene TRBJ2-7; D tentatively reads TRBD1 or TRBD2 (5 bases each). From germline, CDR1 is SGHTA and CDR2 FQGNSA. Trimming left V 0 bases short and J 0 bases short, with 15 bases between. The CDR3 totals 17 residues. Written as DNA, the CDR3 is TGTGCCAGCAGCTTAGCATCCTCGGGGCTCAGCTCCTACGAGCAGTACTTC. It specifies CASSLASSGLSSYEQYF.

The rearrangement uses TRBV20-1 and TRBJ2-7; TRBD1 might be the D (5 bases). This CDR3 comprises 13 residues. Germline lookup yields CDR1 DFQATT and CDR2 SNEGSKA (reference sequence). V gave up 4 bases and J gave up 0 bases, with 10 bases separating them. The CDR3 spells CSANLDSSYEQYF. The CDR3 coding sequence is TGCAGTGCTAATCTCGACAGCTCCTACGAGCAGTACTTC.

At least ten counts were recorded for this clonotype. This chain links TRBV7-2 with TRBJ2-7, with D maybe TRBD2 (6 bases). This CDR3 is 18 amino acids long. CDR1 SGHTA and CDR2 FQGNSA come from the germline V gene. Between the trimmed V and J ends, which lost 5 bases and 0 bases, there was a span of 23 bases. CDR3 DNA sequence: TGTGCCAGCAGCACCATCACCCCCGCTTTGGGACTCTCCTACGAGCAGTACTTC. Amino acids: CASSTITPALGLSYEQYF.

The sample holds many counts of this clonotype. The rearrangement uses TRBV12-3 or TRBV12-4 and TRBJ2-2, with D tentatively TRBD1 (7 bases). V gave up 7 bases and J gave up 3 bases, with 18 bases separating them. The CDR3 loop spans 16 amino acids. The CDR3 region is CASILLGRGDTGELFF. In DNA form, the CDR3 reads TGTGCCAGCATCCTACTAGGCAGGGGGGACACCGGGGAGCTGTTTTTT.

Many counts were recorded for this clonotype. The CDR3 DNA is TGTGCCAGCAGTTTATGGGAGGGCCAGAATGAGCAGTTCTTC. Protein sequence: CASSLWEGQNEQFF. The chain recombines TRBV27 with TRBJ2-1; 7 bases match TRBD2. Germline lookup yields CDR1 MNHEY and CDR2 SMNVEV (reference sequence). CDR3 length: 14 residues. V lost 1 base to trimming and J lost 7 bases; unmatched junction nucleotides: 4.

A few counts support this clonotype. The chain links TRBV6-2 or TRBV6-3 to TRBJ2-7; TRBD2 is a possible D gene (5 bases). This CDR3 has 17 amino acids. Looked up from germline, CDR1 is MNHEY and CDR2 is SVGEGT. V shed 0 bases and J shed 3 bases, with 18 bases lying between them. Written as DNA, the CDR3 is TGTGCCAGCAGTTACTCCACGCTAGCTCAAAAAATCTACGAGCAGTACTTC. Residues: CASSYSTLAQKIYEQYF.

The CDR3 DNA follows: TGTGCCACCAGCAGAGGGGCCCTGTTGGATACGCAGTATTTT. The encoded protein is CATSRGALLDTQYF. The gene calls are TRBV15 and TRBJ2-3; D is unresolved. Germline CDR1 and CDR2: LNHNV and YYDKDF (reference sequence). This CDR3 has 14 amino acids. V dropped 1 base and J dropped 6 bases, with 11 bases sitting between them.

Details on this clonotype: At one end, the junction sequence differs from germline, possibly due to a read error. The chain uses TRBV27 and TRBJ1-2, with D possibly TRBD1 on 5 matching bases. Germline loops: CDR1 MNHEY, CDR2 SMNVEV (reference sequence). The CDR3 loop spans 13 amino acids. Here the CDR3 reads CASSLSIQAVGHF. CDR3 coding DNA: TGTGCCAGCAGTTTATCGATACAGGCGGTTGGGCACTTC.

V usage is TRBV13 and J usage is TRBJ2-5; D perhaps matches TRBD2 (6 bases). CDR1 PRHDT and CDR2 FYEKMQ come from the germline V gene (reference sequence). Between the trimmed V and J ends, which lost 5 bases and 5 bases, there was a span of 12 bases. This CDR3 has 13 amino acids. The CDR3 DNA sequence: TGTGCCAGCAGCCTCAGACTAGGGGAGACCCAGTACTTC. It yields the protein CASSLRLGETQYF.